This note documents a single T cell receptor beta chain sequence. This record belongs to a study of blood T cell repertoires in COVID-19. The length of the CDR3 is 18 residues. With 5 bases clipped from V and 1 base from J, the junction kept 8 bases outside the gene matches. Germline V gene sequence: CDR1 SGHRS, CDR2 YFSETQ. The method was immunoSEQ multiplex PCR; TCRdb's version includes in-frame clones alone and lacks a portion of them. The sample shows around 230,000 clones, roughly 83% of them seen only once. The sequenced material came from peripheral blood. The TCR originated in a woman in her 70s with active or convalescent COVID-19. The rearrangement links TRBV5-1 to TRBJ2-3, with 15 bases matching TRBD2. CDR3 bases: TGCGCCAGCAGGGGCGGACTAGCGGGAGGGCCTCGCACAGATACGCAGTATTTT. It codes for CASRGGLAGGPRTDTQYF.